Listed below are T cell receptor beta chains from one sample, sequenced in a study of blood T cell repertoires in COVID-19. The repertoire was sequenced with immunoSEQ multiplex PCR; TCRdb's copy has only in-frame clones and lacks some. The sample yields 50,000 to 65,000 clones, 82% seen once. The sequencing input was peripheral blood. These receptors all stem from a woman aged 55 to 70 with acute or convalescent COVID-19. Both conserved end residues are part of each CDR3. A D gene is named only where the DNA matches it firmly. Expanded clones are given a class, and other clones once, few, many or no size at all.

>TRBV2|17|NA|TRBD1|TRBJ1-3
CASMRSGTVSAGNTIYF
TGTGCCAGCATGAGATCCGGGACAGTCTCTGCTGGAAACACCATATATTTT
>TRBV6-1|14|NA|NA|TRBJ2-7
CASSEGQFYAEQYF
TGTGCCAGCAGTGAAGGGCAGTTTTATGCCGAGCAGTACTTC
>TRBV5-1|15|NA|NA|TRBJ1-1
CASSLTSKGVTEAFF
TGCGCCAGCAGCTTGACCTCCAAAGGGGTCACTGAAGCTTTCTTT
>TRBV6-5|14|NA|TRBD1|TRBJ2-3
CASQQDRGTDTQYF
TGTGCCAGCCAACAGGACAGGGGCACAGATACGCAGTATTTT
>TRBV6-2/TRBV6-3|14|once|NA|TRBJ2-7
CASSTRLLAYEQYF
TGTGCCAGCAGTACCCGACTCCTAGCCTACGAGCAGTACTTC
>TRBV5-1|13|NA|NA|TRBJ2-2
CASRETWTGELFF
TGCGCCAGCAGAGAGACTTGGACCGGGGAGCTGTTTTTT
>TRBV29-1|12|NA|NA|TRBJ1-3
CSVQQTGNTIYF
TGCAGCGTTCAACAGACTGGAAACACCATATATTTT
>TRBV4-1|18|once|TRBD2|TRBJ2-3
CASSLGLAGGYGTDTQYF
TGCGCCAGCAGCCTGGGACTAGCGGGGGGTTACGGCACAGATACGCAGTATTTT
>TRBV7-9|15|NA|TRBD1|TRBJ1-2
CASSLETGAGYGYTF
TGTGCCAGCAGCTTAGAGACAGGGGCTGGGTATGGCTACACCTTC
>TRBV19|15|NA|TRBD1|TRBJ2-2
CASSLQTGISGELFF
TGTGCCAGTAGTCTCCAGACAGGGATTAGCGGGGAGCTGTTTTTT
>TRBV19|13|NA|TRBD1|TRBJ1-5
CASGDSYNQPQHF
TGTGCCAGTGGGGACAGTTACAATCAGCCCCAGCATTTT
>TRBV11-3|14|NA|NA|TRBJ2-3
CASSLSLEGDTQYF
TGTGCCAGCAGCTTGTCCCTAGAGGGAGATACGCAGTATTTT
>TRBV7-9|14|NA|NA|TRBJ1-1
CASSISGRRTEAFF
TGTGCCAGCAGCATCTCGGGGAGGCGTACTGAAGCTTTCTTT
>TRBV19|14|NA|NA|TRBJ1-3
CASGYGTKGNTIYF
TGTGCCAGTGGGTACGGGACAAAAGGAAACACCATATATTTT
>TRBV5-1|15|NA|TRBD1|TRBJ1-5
CASSREGARGQPQHF
TGCGCCAGCAGTCGAGAGGGGGCGCGCGGTCAGCCCCAGCATTTT